The 2 T cell receptor beta chains reported below all come from one sample, sequenced in a study of blood T cells in healthy people across ages. Together with a sample-barcoded 5' primer, a J-beta primer mix was included in a second PCR lasting about 7 to 12 cycles. TCRdb reprocessed the 5' RACE reads via MiXCR and lists one record per CDR3 protein. The sample has approximately 960,000 distinct CDR3 sequences, 25% to 35% seen once. This sample was also put to use in a study of T cells of mothers and their children.

The material sequenced was blood. The receptors originated from a woman aged 40 to 50 in good health.

This clonotype came up many times. For the CDR3, the DNA is TGTGCCAGCAGCCCGTTAGGGGGTTCACCCCTCCACTTT. Translation: CASSPLGGSPLHF. The genes are TRBV7-6 and TRBJ1-6, with D possibly being TRBD1 (6 bases). From germline, CDR1 is SGHVS and CDR2 FNYEAQ. The CDR3 extends over 13 amino acids. V gave up 5 bases and J gave up 9 bases, with 11 bases separating them.

The chain uses TRBV28 and TRBJ2-7; TRBD2 is a possible D gene (5 bases). The CDR3 extends over 18 amino acids. The germline gives CDR1 MDHEN, CDR2 SYDVKM. Trimming removed 3 bases at V and 0 bases at J, with 21 bases between. CDR3 sequence: CASSLRAGVQTSSYEQYF. CDR3 in DNA: TGTGCCAGCAGTTTGCGGGCGGGCGTCCAAACTAGCTCCTACGAGCAGTACTTC.